Listed below are T cell receptor beta chains from one sample, sequenced in a study of tumor-infiltrating lymphocytes in primary liver carcinoma. TCRdb analysed the multiplex PCR reads with MiXCR anew, one entry per CDR3 protein. Of approximately 190,000 distinct CDR3 sequences detected, around four fifths appear once; the ten largest clones hold 15% to 20%. Sequencing used tumor tissue from primary liver carcinoma. The receptors were gathered from a man aged 35 to 55 with primary liver carcinoma and hepatitis B virus infection. The CDR3 runs from the conserved cysteine through the conserved F or W. The D gene is left open where the match is weak.

v_gene	d_gene	j_gene	CDR3aa
TRBV29-1	-	TRBJ2-3	CSTPTVGSQGLSATRYF
TRBV5-1	TRBD2	TRBJ2-1	CASSLEFSGSGFF
TRBV5-1	TRBD1	TRBJ2-3	CTSRTPSTDRGQSTGTQYF
TRBV6-1	-	TRBJ1-5	CASSEAKGQHQHF
TRBV24-1	-	TRBJ2-3	CATSDGTTVNTDTQYF
TRBV6-6	-	TRBJ2-7	CASSQLTGVVDEQYF
TRBV11-3	-	TRBJ2-1	CTNSLFPDYNEQLF
TRBV4-2	-	TRBJ2-1	CTSNPGLGDHNEQLF
TRBV5-5	TRBD1	TRBJ1-1	CASETGLNTEAFF
TRBV4-1	-	TRBJ2-5	CASSHAGLTQETQYF
TRBV6-5	TRBD2	TRBJ2-7	CVSSYSAGGGEQYF
TRBV19	TRBD2	TRBJ2-3	CANSILAGAVTDTQYF
TRBV20-1	TRBD2	TRBJ2-1	CSARDSRGSGNEQFF
TRBV11-2	TRBD2	TRBJ2-2	CASSLHVPSGVNTGELFF
TRBV6-5	TRBD2	TRBJ2-1	CASSYSETSGRGNEQFF
TRBV29-1	-	TRBJ1-3	CSVEGGVNTVYF
TRBV29-1	TRBD1	TRBJ2-7	CSVQDRVDKVEQYF
TRBV5-1	-	TRBJ1-2	CASSLNGGGDYGYTF